This record covers a single T cell receptor beta chain. Other DNA sequences in this sample translate to the same CDR3. Sequencing used immunoSEQ multiplex PCR; TCRdb keeps in-frame clones, though not all of them. The table shows around 73,000 clones, with about 90% occurring only once. The record originates from a study of OX40 agonist ivuxolimab in advanced cancers. Whole-study context: Intravenous ivuxolimab was administered to patients every 2 weeks at 0.01 to 10 mg/kg.

J was trimmed by 4 bases and V by 5 bases; bases with no gene match: 8. The CDR3 is made up of 15 amino acids. Looked up from germline, CDR1 is SEHNR and CDR2 is FQNEAQ (reference sequence). Here the sequenced sample was CD4+ or CD8+ T cells sorted from blood, taken in a trial of the OX40 agonist ivuxolimab. J is TRBJ2-1 and V is TRBV7-9; 7 positions agree with TRBD2. The clonotype was recovered from an adult with an advanced solid tumor such as melanoma, head and neck, liver or kidney cancer. CDR3 DNA sequence: TGTGCCAGCAGCCCCCCCGGGGGGTCATACAATGAGCAGTTCTTC. Translation: CASSPPGGSYNEQFF.